Below are 22 T cell receptor beta chains sequenced from a single sample in a study of blood T cell repertoires in COVID-19. The assay was immunoSEQ multiplex PCR, and TCRdb's table has in-frame clones only and misses some. The table includes around 97,000 clones, approximately 80% detected once. The sample consisted of peripheral blood. These receptors all stem from a human donor in a cohort sampled during active COVID-19.

V gene TRBV6-2 or TRBV6-3 combines with J gene TRBJ1-5; no definite D call. This CDR3 is 15 amino acids long. V was shortened by 6 bases and J by 0 bases, with 12 bases between the two germline ends. Germline lookup yields CDR1 MNHEY and CDR2 SVGEGT. The CDR3 loop reads CASSHGVLSNQPQHF. The CDR3 DNA is TGTGCCAGCAGCCACGGGGTCCTTAGCAATCAGCCCCAGCATTTT.

The chain joins TRBV6-1 to TRBJ1-1; 9 positions match TRBD1. The germline CDR1 and CDR2 sequences are MNHNS and SASEGT. The junction had 12 bases not matched to a gene; V was cut back by 3 bases and J by 4 bases. This CDR3 is built from 17 residues. CDR3 protein: CASSDRDRVLISTEAFF. The CDR3 DNA follows: TGTGCCAGCAGTGACAGGGACAGGGTATTAATTTCCACTGAAGCTTTCTTT.

The chain uses TRBV9 and TRBJ2-2; TRBD1 matches 12 bases. CDR3 length equals 16 residues. CDR1 and CDR2 from the germline V gene are SGDLS and YYNGEE. The chain's CDR3 is CASGQGAIPSTGELFF. CDR3 sequence (DNA): TGTGCTTCGGGACAGGGGGCGATTCCCAGCACCGGGGAGCTGTTTTTT. Filled out from reference TRBV9 and TRBJ2-2, the complete variable domain reads DSGVTQTPKHLITATGQRVTLRCSPRSGDLSVYWYQQSLDQGLQFLIQYYNGEERAKGNILERFSAQQFPDLHSELNLSSLELGDSALYFCASGQGAIPSTGELFFGEGSRLTVL.

The J gene is TRBJ1-3, the V gene TRBV6-5; possible D gene TRBD1, 5 bases. Trimming pared 7 bases from V and 3 bases from J, leaving 16 bases between. Germline CDR1 and CDR2: MNHEY and SVGAGI. The CDR3 sequence is 15 residues long. CDR3 in amino acids: CASTRLRAVGNTIYF. CDR3 bases: TGTGCCAGCACCCGACTCAGGGCCGTTGGAAACACCATATATTTT.

Only one count was recorded for this clone. V usage is TRBV7-3 and J usage is TRBJ2-5; TRBD1 matches 9 bases. The CDR3 runs 15 residues. V dropped 4 bases and J dropped 5; count of bases not matched to a gene: 8. CDR1 SGHTA and CDR2 FQGTGA come from the germline V gene. The CDR3 nucleotides are TGTGCCAGCAGCTCGACAGGGGGATTATGGGAGACCCAGTACTTC. Translated: CASSSTGGLWETQYF. Variable domain in full (rest from reference TRBV7-3 and TRBJ2-5): GAGVSQTPSNKVTEKGKYVELRCDPISGHTALYWYRQSLGQGPEFLIYFQGTGAADDSGLPNDRFFAVRPEGSVSTLKIQRTERGDSAVYLCASSSTGGLWETQYFGPGTRLLVL.

This chain connects TRBV5-5 to TRBJ2-1, with 7 bases that match TRBD1. Per germline, CDR1 SGHKS and CDR2 YYEKEE (reference sequence). The CDR3 is 12 amino acids. Germline trimming cut 1 base from V and 14 bases from J; bases unmatched to any gene: 6. The CDR3 DNA sequence: TGTGCCAGCAGCTTGTTTCGGGACAGTGAGTTCTTC. It codes for CASSLFRDSEFF.

This chain connects TRBV5-4 to TRBJ1-2; D is possibly TRBD1 (6 bases). The CDR3 is 13 residues long. Trimming left V 0 bases short and J 12 bases short, with 15 bases between. Germline CDR1 is SGHNT and CDR2 is YYREEE (reference sequence). The CDR3, as DNA: TGTGCCAGCAGCTTGGGGGACAAGATAGCTAACACCTTC. Amino acids: CASSLGDKIANTF.

This clone was counted between two and nine times. The chain is built from TRBV5-1 and TRBJ1-1; D unresolved. The V end lost 0 bases, the J end lost 2 bases, and 11 bases lay between the germline ends. This CDR3 has 15 amino acids. Per the germline V gene, CDR1 is SGHRS and CDR2 is YFSETQ. The CDR3 spells CASSLGGGTNTEAFF. Written as DNA, the CDR3 is TGCGCCAGCAGCTTGGGAGGAGGCACAAACACTGAAGCTTTCTTT.

On this clone itself: The conserved phenylalanine or tryptophan is not found at the CDR3 terminus, so this likely reflects a read error. The DNA is left out, because the CDR3 cannot be placed on it with certainty; the CDR3 is given as TCRdb lists it. The V gene is TRBV7-9, the J gene TRBJ1-2; TRBD1, the D gene given by the table, was not confirmed from the DNA. The germline CDR1 and CDR2 sequences are SEHNR and FQNEAQ (reference sequence). Counting both end residues, the CDR3 totals 11 amino acids. CDR3 sequence reads: CASSATGSRYL.

The V gene is TRBV6-5, the J gene TRBJ1-2; TRBD1 is a possible D gene (6 bases). The CDR3 contains 14 residues. CDR1 and CDR2 (germline): MNHEY, SVGAGI. V lost 7 bases to trimming and J lost 2 bases, with 14 bases between them. The CDR3 DNA sequence: TGTGCCAGCAAGGAAACAGGGACAAACTATGGCTACACCTTC. This encodes CASKETGTNYGYTF.

The rearrangement joins TRBV18 to TRBJ2-7; the match to TRBD2 covers 10 bases. Losses at the gene ends were 6 bases for V and 9 bases for J; bases not matched to a gene: 8. From germline, CDR1 is KGHSH and CDR2 LQKENI. This CDR3 region has 13 residues. The CDR3 DNA is TGTGCCAGCTCTCCCACTAGCGGGGCATCGCAGTACTTC. Its protein is CASSPTSGASQYF.

The chain is built from TRBV4-1 and TRBJ1-1; 7 nucleotides line up with TRBD1. The CDR3 is 14 residues long. V was clipped by 3 bases and J by 3 bases; unmatched bases: 4. Germline-derived CDR1 and CDR2 are MGHRA and YSYEKL. The CDR3 DNA is TGCGCCAGCAGCCACCAGGGGGTTCACACTGAAGCTTTCTTT. It specifies CASSHQGVHTEAFF.

The chain uses TRBV19 and TRBJ2-2; D is possibly TRBD1 (5 bases). The V end lost 2 bases, the J end lost 6 bases, and 16 bases lay between the germline ends. Per the germline V gene, CDR1 is LNHDA and CDR2 is SQIVND (reference sequence). The CDR3 runs to 16 residues. The CDR3 spells CASSIWRTLVPGELFF. CDR3 bases: TGTGCCAGTAGTATATGGCGGACATTAGTCCCCGGGGAGCTGTTTTTT.

V gene TRBV6-2 or TRBV6-3 combines with J gene TRBJ2-5; 7 bases are a match to TRBD2. V shed 2 bases, J shed 4 bases, and the junction held 10 bases outside the gene matches. The CDR3 extends over 16 amino acids. In germline, CDR1 is MNHEY, CDR2 SVGEGT. As DNA, the CDR3 is TGTGCCAGCAGTTACCGGGACTATCGACGGGGAGAGACCCAGTACTTC. Its translation is CASSYRDYRRGETQYF.

This chain uses TRBV3-1 (or the pseudogene TRBV3-2) with TRBJ2-2; D perhaps matches TRBD1 (5 bases). This CDR3 region has 14 residues. V was clipped by 2 bases and J by 2 bases, with 6 bases between them. Germline V CDR1 and CDR2: LGHDT, YNNKEL (reference sequence). The CDR3 sequence: CASSQQGNTGELFF. The DNA for the CDR3 is TGTGCCAGCAGCCAACAGGGCAACACCGGGGAGCTGTTTTTT.

V is TRBV6-1 and J is TRBJ1-4; perhaps TRBD1 as D (5 bases). CDR3 length: 15 amino acids. V was cut by 2 bases and J by 8 bases, with 15 bases left in between. Looked up from germline, CDR1 is MNHNS and CDR2 is SASEGT. The CDR3 loop reads CASSERGQGGEKLFF. The CDR3 DNA sequence: TGTGCCAGCAGTGAAAGAGGCCAGGGTGGGGAAAAACTGTTTTTT.

V and J are TRBV7-6 and TRBJ2-3; D possibly corresponds to TRBD2 (7 bases). Trimming pared 5 bases from V and 1 base from J, leaving 19 bases between. CDR1 is SGHVS, CDR2 FNYEAQ, per germline. The CDR3 spans 17 residues. CDR3 coding DNA: TGTGCCAGCAGCCCCTCGGGGGGCGGGACACGCACAGATACGCAGTATTTT. This translates into CASSPSGGGTRTDTQYF.

The rearrangement uses TRBV3-1 (or the pseudogene TRBV3-2) and TRBJ1-1; D perhaps matches TRBD1 (6 bases). CDR1 LGHDT and CDR2 YNNKEL come from the germline V gene (reference sequence). There are 15 residues in the CDR3. V gave up 3 bases and J gave up 0 bases, with 11 bases separating them. This CDR3 reads CASSQTGQMNTEAFF. CDR3 bases: TGTGCCAGCAGCCAGACGGGACAAATGAACACTGAAGCTTTCTTT.

The chain couples TRBV5-1 to TRBJ2-3; D gene ambiguous. The CDR3 runs to 15 residues. Germline V gene lookup returns CDR1 SGHRS and CDR2 YFSETQ. The V end lost 0 bases, the J end lost 2 bases, and 10 bases lay between the germline ends. The CDR3 reads CASSLAVGDTDTQYF. The DNA for the CDR3 is TGCGCCAGCAGCTTGGCCGTGGGCGACACAGATACGCAGTATTTT.

This chain connects TRBV5-1 to TRBJ2-1, with 9 bases aligning to TRBD2. The CDR3 has 17 residues. CDR1 SGHRS and CDR2 YFSETQ come from the germline V gene. Unmatched junction bases numbered 4, after V lost 0 bases and J lost 0 bases. This CDR3 reads CASSLVSGGSSYNEQFF. The CDR3 region has the DNA TGCGCCAGCAGCTTGGTAAGCGGGGGGAGCTCCTACAATGAGCAGTTCTTC.

The chain combines TRBV5-1 with TRBJ2-7; 13 positions match TRBD2. Trimming at V came to 4 bases and at J to 2 bases, leaving 3 bases not matched to a gene. The CDR3 extends over 15 amino acids. The germline V gene encodes CDR1 SGHRS and CDR2 YFSETQ. Here the CDR3 reads CASSGTSGATYEQYF. Here the CDR3 DNA reads TGCGCCAGCAGCGGGACTAGCGGGGCCACCTACGAGCAGTACTTC.

This clone was recorded a few times. The rearrangement uses TRBV5-6 and TRBJ1-3; D gene ambiguous. CDR1 SGHDT and CDR2 YYEEEE come from the germline V gene. The CDR3 loop spans 13 amino acids. Trimming took 5 bases from V and 4 from J, leaving 10 bases between them. CDR3 nucleotides: TGTGCCAGCAGTAATTCGGAGGGAAACACCATATATTTT. Protein product: CASSNSEGNTIYF.